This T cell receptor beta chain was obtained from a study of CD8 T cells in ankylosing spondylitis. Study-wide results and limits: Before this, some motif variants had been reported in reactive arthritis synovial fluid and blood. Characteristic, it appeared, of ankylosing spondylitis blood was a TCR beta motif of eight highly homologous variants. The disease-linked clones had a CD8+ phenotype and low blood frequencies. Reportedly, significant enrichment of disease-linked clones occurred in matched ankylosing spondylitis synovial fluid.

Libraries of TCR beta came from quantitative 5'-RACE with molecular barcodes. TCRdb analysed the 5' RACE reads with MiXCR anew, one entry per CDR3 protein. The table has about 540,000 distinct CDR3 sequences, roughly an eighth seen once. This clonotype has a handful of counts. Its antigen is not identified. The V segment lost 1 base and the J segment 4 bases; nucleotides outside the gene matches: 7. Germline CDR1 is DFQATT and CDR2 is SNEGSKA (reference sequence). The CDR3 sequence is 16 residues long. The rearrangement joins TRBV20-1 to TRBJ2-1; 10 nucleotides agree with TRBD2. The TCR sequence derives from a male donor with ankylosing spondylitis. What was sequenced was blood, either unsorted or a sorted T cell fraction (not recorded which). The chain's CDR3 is CSARVGETSGYNEQFF. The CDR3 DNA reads TGCAGTGCTAGAGTAGGTGAGACTAGCGGGTACAATGAGCAGTTCTTC.